These 20 T cell receptor beta chains came from one sample sequenced in a study of regulatory T cells in long-lasting Graves disease. Combining iRepertoire HTBI primers with Arm-PCR of CDR3 regions, the authors built TCR beta libraries. MiXCR was run by TCRdb on the multiplex PCR reads, yielding one entry per CDR3 protein. The sample carries hundreds of thousands of distinct CDR3 sequences, about 22% recorded once. The time point denotes: persistent/refractory GD, antithyroid drugs over 5 years with positive TRAb. The TCR library used RNA extracted from PBMCs. The specimen was peripheral blood mononuclear cells (PBMCs), collected when the disease was refractory, from a patient treated with antithyroid drugs. The origin of the receptors is a female donor with Graves disease.

At least ten counts were recorded for this clonotype. The genes are TRBV7-6 and TRBJ2-2, with 9 bases lining up with TRBD1. Germline V gene sequence: CDR1 SGHVS, CDR2 FNYEAQ. The J segment lost 2 bases and the V segment lost 7 bases, leaving 5 bases of the junction unmatched. The CDR3 has 15 amino acids. CDR3 sequence (DNA): TGTGCCAGCAAGGGGGACAGGGACAACACCGGGGAGCTGTTTTTT. Translated, it gives CASKGDRDNTGELFF.

This clonotype was seen many times. The chain's CDR3 is CATTEQGRQPQHF. For the CDR3, the DNA is TGTGCCACCACAGAACAGGGTAGGCAGCCCCAGCATTTT. V gene TRBV28 combines with J gene TRBJ1-5, with a tentative D call TRBD1 (6 bases). The CDR3 totals 13 residues. V was cut by 10 bases and J by 7 bases, with 17 bases left in between. CDR1 and CDR2 from the germline V gene are MDHEN and SYDVKM.

This clonotype was observed a few times. V usage is TRBV20-1 and J usage is TRBJ1-1; D remains ambiguous. The ends were cut back, 7 bases at V and 5 bases at J, with 8 bases in the middle. CDR3 length equals 10 residues. The germline CDR1 and CDR2 sequences are DFQATT and SNEGSKA (reference sequence). CDR3 DNA sequence: TGCAGTGTTTCGTCGACTGAAGCTTTCTTT. It yields the protein CSVSSTEAFF.

The gene calls are TRBV20-1 and TRBJ2-7, with 14 bases that match TRBD2. This CDR3 comprises 15 residues. V shed 6 bases, J shed 2 bases, and the junction held 6 bases outside the gene matches. CDR1 is DFQATT and CDR2 is SNEGSKA in the germline V gene (reference sequence). The CDR3 sequence is CSAARLAGGPYEQYF. DNA of the CDR3: TGCAGTGCGGCCCGACTAGCGGGAGGGCCCTACGAGCAGTACTTC.

Remarks on this clonotype: A much larger clone differs by one base, so this may be a read error. The chain combines TRBV6-8 with TRBJ1-5; a weak D match, TRBD1 (5 bases). CDR3 length: 13 amino acids. Germline CDR1 reads MNHGY; CDR2 reads SAAAGT. V lost 8 bases and J lost 4, with 12 bases in between. CDR3 region: CASGPTENQPQHF. CDR3 in DNA: TGTGCCAGCGGTCCGACAGAAAATCAGCCCCAGCATTTT.

The chain recombines TRBV6-1 with TRBJ1-5, with 7 bases that match TRBD1. From germline, CDR1 is MNHNS and CDR2 SASEGT. The J segment lost 2 bases and the V segment lost 7 bases, leaving 8 bases of the junction unmatched. There are 15 residues in the CDR3. The CDR3 here is CASNTGTVGNQPQHF. The CDR3, as DNA: TGTGCCAGCAACACCGGGACAGTCGGCAATCAGCCCCAGCATTTT.

There are many counts of this clonotype. The chain uses TRBV20-1 and TRBJ1-2; D is undetermined. The germline V gene encodes CDR1 DFQATT and CDR2 SNEGSKA (reference sequence). The CDR3 length is 13 residues. The V gene lost 1 base and the J gene lost 6 bases, with 12 bases spanning the gap. CDR3 DNA: TGCAGTGCTAGAGGCGGTCTTGAGCATGGCTACACCTTC. Protein sequence: CSARGGLEHGYTF.

The chain uses TRBV6-1 and TRBJ2-7; TRBD1 agrees at 8 bases. J was trimmed by 1 base and V by 5 bases; bases with no gene match: 7. The CDR3 runs 15 residues. Germline assignment: CDR1 MNHNS and CDR2 SASEGT. The CDR3 bases are TGTGCCAGCAGTCTATACAGGGGGAGTTCCTACGAGCAGTACTTC. This gives the protein CASSLYRGSSYEQYF.

This clonotype was recorded many times. CDR3 in amino acids: CASSLARTASGYTF. Written as DNA, the CDR3 is TGTGCCAGCAGCTTAGCCCGGACGGCTTCTGGCTACACCTTC. The J gene is TRBJ1-2, the V gene TRBV13; D is unresolved. This CDR3 is 14 amino acids long. Trimming shortened V by 1 base and J by 7 bases, and 13 bases separated the two germline ends. Germline V gene data show CDR1 as PRHDT and CDR2 as FYEKMQ (reference sequence).

The sample holds a few counts of this clonotype. J is TRBJ2-3 and V is TRBV28; TRBD2 matches at 8 bases. Germline V gene data show CDR1 as MDHEN and CDR2 as SYDVKM. The CDR3 spans 15 residues. After removal of 7 bases from V and 2 bases from J, the junction contained 8 bases not matched to a gene. The CDR3 DNA is TGTGCCAGCATTCTTAGCGGGGCGTACACAGATACGCAGTATTTT. It is translated as CASILSGAYTDTQYF.

This clonotype was found many times. The chain uses TRBV28 and TRBJ1-2; no clear D gene. Per germline, CDR1 MDHEN and CDR2 SYDVKM. The CDR3 runs to 13 residues. Trimming removed 4 bases from V and 2 bases from J, with 8 bases in between. The CDR3 loop reads CASSYTENYGYTF. The CDR3 DNA reads TGTGCCAGCAGTTATACCGAGAACTATGGCTACACCTTC.

V gene TRBV28 combines with J gene TRBJ2-7; maybe TRBD1 (5 bases). This CDR3 has 13 amino acids. Germline CDR1 and CDR2: MDHEN and SYDVKM. In DNA form, the CDR3 reads TGTGCCAGCAGTACCCGGTCGACAGACCCGCCGGTGGTC. Amino acids: CASSTRSTDPPVV.

The sample holds many counts of this clonotype. This chain joins TRBV27 and TRBJ2-7; 8 bases map to TRBD2. With 3 bases clipped from V and 0 bases from J, the junction kept 4 bases outside the gene matches. Germline assignment: CDR1 MNHEY and CDR2 SMNVEV (reference sequence). The CDR3 spans 15 residues. CDR3 protein: CASSFSSGSSYEQYF. Written as DNA, the CDR3 is TGTGCCAGCAGTTTTAGCAGCGGGAGCTCCTACGAGCAGTACTTC.

There are a few counts of this clonotype. A read error may account for a junction end that differs from germline. The gene calls are TRBV19 and TRBJ1-2; D unresolved. Germline V CDR1 and CDR2: LNHDA, SQIVND (reference sequence). The CDR3 totals 17 residues. The CDR3 here is CASRIGHTTGPNYGYTF. CDR3 DNA sequence: TGTGCCAGTAGGATAGGTCACACCACCGGCCCTAACTATGGCTACACCTTC.

This clonotype was seen many times. The chain is built from TRBV28 and TRBJ1-2; the D is unclear. V was shortened by 7 bases and J by 7 bases, with 10 bases between the two germline ends. CDR1 and CDR2 (germline): MDHEN, SYDVKM. CDR3 length: 11 amino acids. The CDR3 nucleotides read TGTGCCAGCAACCTACACGGTGGCTACACCTTC. It codes for CASNLHGGYTF.

This clonotype was recorded at least ten times. The rearrangement links TRBV7-9 to TRBJ2-5; no clear D gene. V gave up 8 bases and J gave up 1 base, with 8 bases separating them. There are 12 residues in the CDR3. Per germline, CDR1 SEHNR and CDR2 FQNEAQ (reference sequence). CDR3 sequence reads: CASGRSQETQYF. In nucleotides, the CDR3 is TGTGCCAGCGGGCGGAGCCAAGAGACCCAGTACTTC. The full variable domain, with the rest looked up from reference TRBV7-9 and TRBJ2-5, is DTGVSQNPRHKITKRGQNVTFRCDPISEHNRLYWYRQTLGQGPEFLTYFQNEAQLEKSRLLSDRFSAERPKGSFSTLEIQRTEQGDSAMYLCASGRSQETQYFGPGTRLLVL.

This sequence joins TRBV3-1 and TRBJ1-1, with D possibly matching TRBD1 (5 bases). V lost 4 bases, J lost 1 base, and 13 bases lay in between. Germline V gene data show CDR1 as LGHDT and CDR2 as YNNKEL (reference sequence). CDR3 length: 15 amino acids. CDR3 in amino acids: CASSREGRWNTEAFF. As DNA, the CDR3 is TGTGCCAGCAGCCGAGAGGGACGGTGGAACACTGAAGCTTTCTTT.

This clonotype was seen only a few times. The J gene is TRBJ2-2, the V gene TRBV5-4, with D unresolved. Per germline, CDR1 SGHNT and CDR2 YYREEE (reference sequence). The CDR3 is 12 amino acids. Trimming took 0 bases from V and 7 from J, leaving 4 bases between them. The CDR3 nucleotides are TGTGCCAGCAGCTTGGGGGACGGGGAGCTGTTTTTT. Translating it yields CASSLGDGELFF.

On this clonotype itself: Possible read error: a much larger clone is one base away. V is TRBV27 and J is TRBJ2-6; TRBD1 agrees at 10 bases. CDR1 and CDR2 (germline): MNHEY, SMNVEV (reference sequence). The CDR3 length is 17 residues. CDR3: CACRGTGAFSGANVLTF. CDR3 bases: TGTGCCTGCAGGGGGACAGGGGCATTCTCTGGGGCCAACGTCCTGACTTTC.

This clonotype turned up a few times. J is TRBJ1-2 and V is TRBV12-3 or TRBV12-4, with TRBD1 matching 7 bases. The CDR3 consists of 13 residues. After removal of 3 bases from V and 7 bases from J, the junction contained 5 bases not matched to a gene. CDR3 bases: TGTGCCAGCAGTTTCGGTAGGGGGCCTGGCTACACCTTC. Its protein product is CASSFGRGPGYTF.